This T cell receptor (beta chain) was identified in a study of metastatic and nonmetastatic thyroid tumors. CDR3 size: 15 residues. Deletions cut 3 bases from V and 5 bases from J, with 14 bases between. From germline, CDR1 is SGHRS and CDR2 YFSETQ. Original handling: A distant-metastasis classifier for papillary thyroid cancer was built using CDR3 differences across clinicopathological groups. With MiXCR, TCRdb called clones anew from the PCR reads. The V and J calls come from TCRdb's annotation, not from the publication. This table has roughly 75,000 clones, 9.5% to 15% appearing once. All patients were treatment-naive before thyroid surgery. The table lists this clone with many counts.

V and J are TRBV5-1 and TRBJ2-2; D possibly uses TRBD1 or TRBD2 (5 bases each). The sequencing input was tumor tissue. The sequence came from a female donor with papillary thyroid cancer or a benign thyroid nodule (not recorded which). Some clones in this sample may be carry-over from other donors' samples. The CDR3 loop is CASSSGTGVTGELFF. The CDR3 DNA reads TGCGCCAGCAGCTCGGGAACAGGAGTTACCGGGGAGCTGTTTTTT.